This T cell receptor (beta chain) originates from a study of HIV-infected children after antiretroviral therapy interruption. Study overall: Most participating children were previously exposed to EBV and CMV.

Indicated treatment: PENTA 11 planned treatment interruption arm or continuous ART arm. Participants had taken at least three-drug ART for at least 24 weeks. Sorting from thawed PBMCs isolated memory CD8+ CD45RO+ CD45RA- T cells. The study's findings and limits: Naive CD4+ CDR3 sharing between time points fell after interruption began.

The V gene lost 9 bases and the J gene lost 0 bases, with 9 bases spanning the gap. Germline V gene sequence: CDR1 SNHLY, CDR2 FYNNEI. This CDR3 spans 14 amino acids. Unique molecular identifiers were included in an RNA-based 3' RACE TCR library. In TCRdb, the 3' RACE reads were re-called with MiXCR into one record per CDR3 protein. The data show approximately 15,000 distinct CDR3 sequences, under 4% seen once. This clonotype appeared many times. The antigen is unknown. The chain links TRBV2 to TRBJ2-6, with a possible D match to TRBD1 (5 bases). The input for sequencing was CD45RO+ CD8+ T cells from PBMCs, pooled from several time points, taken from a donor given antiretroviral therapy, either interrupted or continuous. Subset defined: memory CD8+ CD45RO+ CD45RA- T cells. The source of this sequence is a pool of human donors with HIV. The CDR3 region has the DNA TGTGCCAGACGGACACTCTCTGGGGCCAACGTCCTGACTTTC. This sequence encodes CARRTLSGANVLTF.